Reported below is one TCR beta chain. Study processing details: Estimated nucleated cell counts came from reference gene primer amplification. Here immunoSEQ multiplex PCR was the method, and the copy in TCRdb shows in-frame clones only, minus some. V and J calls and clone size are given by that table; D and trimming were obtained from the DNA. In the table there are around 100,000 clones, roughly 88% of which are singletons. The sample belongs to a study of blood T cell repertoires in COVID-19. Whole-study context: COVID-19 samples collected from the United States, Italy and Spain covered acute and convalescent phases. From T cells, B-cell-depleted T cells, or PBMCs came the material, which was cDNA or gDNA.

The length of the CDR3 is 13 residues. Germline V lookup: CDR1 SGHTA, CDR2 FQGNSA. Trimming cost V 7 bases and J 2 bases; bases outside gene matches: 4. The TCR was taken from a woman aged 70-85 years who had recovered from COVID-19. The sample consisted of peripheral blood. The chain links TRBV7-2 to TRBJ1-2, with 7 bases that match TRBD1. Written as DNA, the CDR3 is TGTGCCAGCACCGAGGACAGGAACTATGGCTACACCTTC. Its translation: CASTEDRNYGYTF.